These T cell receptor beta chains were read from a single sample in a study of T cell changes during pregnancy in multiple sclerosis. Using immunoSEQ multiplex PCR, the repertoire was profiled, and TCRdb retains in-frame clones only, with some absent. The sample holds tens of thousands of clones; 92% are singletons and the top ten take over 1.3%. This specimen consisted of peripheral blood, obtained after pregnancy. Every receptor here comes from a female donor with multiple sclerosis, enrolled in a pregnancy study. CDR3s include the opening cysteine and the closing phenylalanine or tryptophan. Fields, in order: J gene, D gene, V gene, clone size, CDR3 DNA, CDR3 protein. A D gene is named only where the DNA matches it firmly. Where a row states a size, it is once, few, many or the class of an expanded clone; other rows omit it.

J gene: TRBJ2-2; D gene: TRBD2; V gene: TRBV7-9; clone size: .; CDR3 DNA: TGTGCCAGCAGCTTCCGTAGCGGGAGCTACACCGGGGAGCTGTTTTTT; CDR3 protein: CASSFRSGSYTGELFF
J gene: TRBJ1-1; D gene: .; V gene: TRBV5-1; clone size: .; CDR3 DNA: TGCGCCAGCAGCCGATTACGGAGCACTGAAGCTTTCTTT; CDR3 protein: CASSRLRSTEAFF
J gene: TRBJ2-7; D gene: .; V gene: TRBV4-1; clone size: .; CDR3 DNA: TGCGCCAGCAGCCAAGTCCCATGGCGGGGAACCTACGAGCAGTACTTC; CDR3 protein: CASSQVPWRGTYEQYF
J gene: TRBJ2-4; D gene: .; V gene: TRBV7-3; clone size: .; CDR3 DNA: TGTGCCAGCAGCTTAAGAGTTGCAAACATTCAGTACTTC; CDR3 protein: CASSLRVANIQYF
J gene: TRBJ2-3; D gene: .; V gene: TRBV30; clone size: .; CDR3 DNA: TGTGCCTGGATTGGCTTCGCGGGAACCACAGATACGCAGTATTTT; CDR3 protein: CAWIGFAGTTDTQYF
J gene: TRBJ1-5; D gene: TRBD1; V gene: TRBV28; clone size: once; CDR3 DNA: TGTGCCAGCAGTTCGAGACAGGGGGCAAACAATCAGCCCCAGCATTTT; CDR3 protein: CASSSRQGANNQPQHF
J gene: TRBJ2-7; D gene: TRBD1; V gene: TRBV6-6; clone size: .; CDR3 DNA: TGTGCCAGCAGCCTGGGACAGAATTCCTACGAGCAGTACTTC; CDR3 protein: CASSLGQNSYEQYF
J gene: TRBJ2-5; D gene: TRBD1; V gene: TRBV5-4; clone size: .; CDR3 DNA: TGTGCCAGCAGCTTGGGCGGGACAGGCCAAGAGACCCAGTACTTC; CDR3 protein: CASSLGGTGQETQYF
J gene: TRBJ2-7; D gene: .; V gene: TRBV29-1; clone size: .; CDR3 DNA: TGCAGCGTGGGAGACTTGGCCTACGAGCAGTACTTC; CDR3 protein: CSVGDLAYEQYF
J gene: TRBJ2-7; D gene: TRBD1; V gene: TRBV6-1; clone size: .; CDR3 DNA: TGTGCCAGCAGTGATGAGGGGGCTAACGAGCAGTACTTC; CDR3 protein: CASSDEGANEQYF
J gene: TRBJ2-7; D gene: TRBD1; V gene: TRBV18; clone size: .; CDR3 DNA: TGTGCCAGCTCGGACGGGACAGCCGGAGCCTACGAGCAGTACTTC; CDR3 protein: CASSDGTAGAYEQYF
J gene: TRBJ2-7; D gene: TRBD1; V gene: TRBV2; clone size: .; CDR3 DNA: TGTGCCAGCAGTCCCGGGACAGGGGGATCCTACGAGCAGTACTTC; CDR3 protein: CASSPGTGGSYEQYF
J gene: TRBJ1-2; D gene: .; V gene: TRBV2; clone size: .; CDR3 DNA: TGTGCCAGCAGTGTCAGGGAAAACTATGGCTACACCTTC; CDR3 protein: CASSVRENYGYTF
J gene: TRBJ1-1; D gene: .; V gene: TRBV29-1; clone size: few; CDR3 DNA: TGCAGCGTTCGGATCAGGGATGGTGAAGCTTTCTTT; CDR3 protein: CSVRIRDGEAFF
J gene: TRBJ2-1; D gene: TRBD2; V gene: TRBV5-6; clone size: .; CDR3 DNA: TGTGCCAGCAGCTTTGGGGCGGGGGTGGTGTTCTTC; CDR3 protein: CASSFGAGVVFF
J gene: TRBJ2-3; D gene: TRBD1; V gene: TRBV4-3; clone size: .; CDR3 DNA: TGCGCCAGCAGCCAAGATCCCGGGACAGGAGACACAGATACGCAGTATTTT; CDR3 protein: CASSQDPGTGDTDTQYF
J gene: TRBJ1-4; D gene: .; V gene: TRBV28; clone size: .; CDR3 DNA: TGTGCCAGCAGTTCAGGACAGTATAATGAAAAACTGTTTTTT; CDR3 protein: CASSSGQYNEKLFF
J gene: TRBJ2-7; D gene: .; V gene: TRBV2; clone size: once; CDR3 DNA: TGTGCCAGCAGAGGAAGACTAAGTATTGACGAGCAGTACTTC; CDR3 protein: CASRGRLSIDEQYF
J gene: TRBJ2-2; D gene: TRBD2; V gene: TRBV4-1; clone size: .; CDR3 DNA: TGCGCCAGCAGCCTAACTAGCGGTAACACCGGGGAGCTGTTTTTT; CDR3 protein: CASSLTSGNTGELFF
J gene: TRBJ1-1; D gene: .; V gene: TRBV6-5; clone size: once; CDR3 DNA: TGTGCCAGCAGAACTGGGCAGGGAGGTTCCACTGAAGCTTTCTTT; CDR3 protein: CASRTGQGGSTEAFF
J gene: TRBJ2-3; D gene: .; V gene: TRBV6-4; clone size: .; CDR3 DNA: TGTGCCAGCAGTGTAGAAGCGGCCACAGATACGCAGTATTTT; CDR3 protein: CASSVEAATDTQYF
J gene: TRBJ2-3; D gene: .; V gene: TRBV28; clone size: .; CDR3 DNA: TGTGCCAGCAGGTCCGGGACTAGCACAGATACGCAGTATTTT; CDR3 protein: CASRSGTSTDTQYF
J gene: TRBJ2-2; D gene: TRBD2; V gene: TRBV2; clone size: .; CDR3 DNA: TGTGCCAGCAGGGTACTAGCGGGAGTGAGCACCGGGGAGCTGTTTTTT; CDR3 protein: CASRVLAGVSTGELFF
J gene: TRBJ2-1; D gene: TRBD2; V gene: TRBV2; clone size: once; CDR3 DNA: TGTGCCAGCAGAGGGACTAGCGTGTTTCGGAATGAGCAGTTCTTC; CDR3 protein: CASRGTSVFRNEQFF
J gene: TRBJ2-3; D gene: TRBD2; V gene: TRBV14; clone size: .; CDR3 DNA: TGTGCCAGCAGCCAAGGAACTAGCGGGTACACAGATACGCAGTATTTT; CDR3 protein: CASSQGTSGYTDTQYF
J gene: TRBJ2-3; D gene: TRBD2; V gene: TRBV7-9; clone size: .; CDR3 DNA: TGTGCCAGCATCGGTCGAACCGGGACTAGCGCGAACTTAGTCGATACGCAGTATTTT; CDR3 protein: CASIGRTGTSANLVDTQYF
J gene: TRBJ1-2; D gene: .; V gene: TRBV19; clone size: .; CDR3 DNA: TGTGCCAGTACCCCAGGACATCGCAACTATGGCTACACCTTC; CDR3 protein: CASTPGHRNYGYTF
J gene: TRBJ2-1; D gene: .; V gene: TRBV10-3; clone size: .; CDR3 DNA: TGTGCCATCACTCGGGAGAAGGGCAATGAGCAGTTCTTC; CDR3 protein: CAITREKGNEQFF
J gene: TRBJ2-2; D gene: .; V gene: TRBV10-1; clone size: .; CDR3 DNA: TGCGCCAGCACTAAGAATGGGGAGCTGTTTTTT; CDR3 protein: CASTKNGELFF
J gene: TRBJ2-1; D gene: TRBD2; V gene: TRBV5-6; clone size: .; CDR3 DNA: TGTGCCAGCAGCTGGAGCCCGACTAGCGGAGTTTACAATGAGCAGTTCTTC; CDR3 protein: CASSWSPTSGVYNEQFF
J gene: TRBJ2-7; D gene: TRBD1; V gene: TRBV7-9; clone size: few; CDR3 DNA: TGTGCCAGCAGTTCTGCCTGGGGACAGGTGACTCTGTACTTC; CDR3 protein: CASSSAWGQVTLYF
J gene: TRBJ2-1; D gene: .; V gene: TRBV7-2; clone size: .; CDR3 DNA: TGTGCCAGCAGCTTGGCCAGCGGGCTCTACAATGAGCAGTTCTTC; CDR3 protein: CASSLASGLYNEQFF
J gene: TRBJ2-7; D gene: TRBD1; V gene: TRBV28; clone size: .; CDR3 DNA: TGTGCCAGCCGTCCTACCCTTAGACAGGGTTTGGTGTACGAGCAGTACTTC; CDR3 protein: CASRPTLRQGLVYEQYF
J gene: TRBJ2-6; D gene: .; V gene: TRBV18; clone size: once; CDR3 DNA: TGTGCCAGCTCACCGGACACCACCTCTGGGGCCAACGTCCTGACTTTC; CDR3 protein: CASSPDTTSGANVLTF
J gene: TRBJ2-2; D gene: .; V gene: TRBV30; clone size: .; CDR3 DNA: TGTGCCTGGACCCGTGGGGGCGCGGACACCGGGGAGCTGTTTTTT; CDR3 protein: CAWTRGGADTGELFF
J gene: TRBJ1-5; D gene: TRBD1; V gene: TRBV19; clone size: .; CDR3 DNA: TGTGCCAGTAGTCTCCCCGGACAGGGAAGCAATCAGCCCCAGCATTTT; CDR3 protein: CASSLPGQGSNQPQHF